This T cell receptor beta chain was captured by sequencing in a study of cytomegalovirus exposure and HLA in healthy donors. Study-wide findings and caveats: Overall, roughly 160 TCR beta chains were annotated as cytomegalovirus-associated. The finding came from a later analysis; first-cohort TCR clusters tended to co-occur in the roughly 120 validation repertoires. Rarity marked most TCR sequences, yet some public TCRs occurred in many donors.

The CDR3 is made up of 15 amino acids. J gave up 2 bases and V 2 bases, and 3 bases lay outside the gene matches. The V gene's germline CDR1 is MNHGY and CDR2 SVAAGI. To note about this clone: Antigen: not known.

Generated by immunoSEQ multiplex PCR, the TCRdb table keeps only in-frame clones and is missing some. This table has approximately 130,000 clones, around 90% appearing once. The sequenced sample consisted of PBMCs. The chain carries TRBV6-9 and TRBJ2-3; 8 nucleotides line up with TRBD2. The source is a woman between 18 and 30 years old in good health and CMV-seronegative. Written as DNA, the CDR3 is TGTGCCAGCAGTTATCGCGGGAGGACCACAGATACGCAGTATTTT. This encodes CASSYRGRTTDTQYF.